These T cell receptor beta chains were read from a single sample in a study of identical twins. TCRdb reprocessed the 5' RACE reads via MiXCR and lists one record per CDR3 protein. Of about 720,000 distinct CDR3 sequences listed, roughly 20% were seen once; the top ten hold around 13%. These records were also assigned to another study, of T cells expressing NK-cell markers.

The specimen sequenced was PBMCs. Receptors originate from a woman between 18 and 29 years old in good health. The conserved cysteine and the conserved F or W are not part of the CDR3 here. The D gene is left open where the match is weak.

V	J	D	CDR3
TRBV6-2/TRBV6-3	TRBJ2-4	.	ASSITSYSDQY
TRBV5-1	TRBJ2-5	TRBD1	ASRQPGTGGETQY
TRBV20-1	TRBJ2-5	.	SAIPLGETQY
TRBV14	TRBJ2-7	.	ASSPAGTEQY
TRBV20-1	TRBJ2-1	.	SARALDYNEQF
TRBV9	TRBJ2-3	.	ASSDGQGTDTQY
TRBV12-3/TRBV12-4	TRBJ2-5	.	ASSLGGYETQY
TRBV3-1	TRBJ2-7	.	ASSSNPGYSYEQY
TRBV18	TRBJ2-3	.	ASSPPNMGQITDTQY
TRBV6-1	TRBJ1-2	.	ASNHRAEQGNYGYT
TRBV6-5	TRBJ2-6	TRBD2	ASSYSGTSGANVLT
TRBV11-2	TRBJ2-2	TRBD2	ASSLVRPMGLAGGPSELF
TRBV9	TRBJ2-1	TRBD1	ASRSGGDEQF
TRBV20-1	TRBJ1-3	.	SASGAGIKNTIY
TRBV15	TRBJ2-1	.	ATSRSGLANNEQF
TRBV2	TRBJ1-5	TRBD1	ASRIGTGVDNQPQH
TRBV20-1	TRBJ2-5	.	SARSVKETQY
TRBV7-9	TRBJ1-6	.	ASSSPGESSPLH
TRBV12-3/TRBV12-4	TRBJ2-1	TRBD1	ASSYTGVEQF
TRBV12-3/TRBV12-4	TRBJ2-7	.	ASRPEVSSYEQY
TRBV9	TRBJ2-7	TRBD2	ASSVSEAGGREQY
TRBV13	TRBJ2-5	.	ASSWGTRVQETQY
TRBV29-1	TRBJ1-1	.	SVRLDEAF
TRBV29-1	TRBJ2-3	TRBD2	SVDQEERAGGDTDTQY
TRBV6-1	TRBJ2-4	.	ASSGWTPIRGNIQY
TRBV6-1	TRBJ2-5	.	ASSETSHEETQY
TRBV5-1	TRBJ2-5	.	ASGPSIMQETQY
TRBV7-9	TRBJ1-4	.	ASSLQEKLF
TRBV6-5	TRBJ1-1	.	ASSYSFQGGTEAF
TRBV15	TRBJ2-1	TRBD2	ATSREGTAGGLLDNEQF
TRBV7-9	TRBJ2-7	TRBD2	ASSLGGTKLSEQY
TRBV6-5	TRBJ2-4	TRBD2	ASSTPLAGGTNIQY
TRBV10-3	TRBJ2-7	.	AISVDNYEQY
TRBV18	TRBJ2-1	.	ASSRYVGPQKSRDEQF
TRBV6-5	TRBJ1-5	.	ASSSISNQPQH
TRBV10-3	TRBJ1-5	.	AISVNRITGGNQPQH
TRBV9	TRBJ1-2	.	ATNRGVGGRGPYGYT
TRBV7-2	TRBJ2-6	TRBD1	ASSLGTGRYVANVLT
TRBV7-9	TRBJ2-7	.	ASTRESTYEQY
TRBV20-1	TRBJ2-1	TRBD1	SATGTGLLNEQF
TRBV28	TRBJ2-7	.	ASNRPRIAYEQY
TRBV6-4	TRBJ2-3	.	ASSSSGRVNTDTQY
TRBV12-3/TRBV12-4	TRBJ2-6	.	ASSRGDTSGANVLT
TRBV6-1	TRBJ1-1	.	ASSETSGPEAF
TRBV12-3/TRBV12-4	TRBJ2-4	.	ASSSDYHLAKNIQY
TRBV3-1	TRBJ1-2	.	ASSQASRPKNGYT
TRBV5-6	TRBJ2-4	.	ASSSGVIAKNIQY
TRBV5-1	TRBJ2-3	.	ASSLIPTDTQY
TRBV12-3/TRBV12-4	TRBJ1-2	.	ASTPLTGRDGYT
TRBV10-2	TRBJ1-2	.	ASSDQGTYGYT